These 11 T cell receptor beta chains were all obtained from the same sample, sequenced in a study of T cells in Graves' hyperthyroidism and ophthalmopathy. TCR beta CDR3 regions were amplified from RNA. When the TCR CDR3 underwent first-round RT-PCR, the HTBI primer set was used. One entry per CDR3 protein, called by TCRdb with MiXCR from the multiplex PCR reads. The sample yields over 700,000 distinct CDR3 sequences, roughly 37% seen once. The sequencing sample was made of blood. Source of these receptors: a man aged 18 to 35 with Graves' hyperthyroidism.

The rearrangement joins TRBV10-3 to TRBJ1-2, with 7 bases aligning to TRBD1. CDR1 is ENHRY, CDR2 SYGVKD, per germline. Unmatched junction bases numbered 6, after V lost 7 bases and J lost 4 bases. The CDR3 contains 13 residues. The CDR3 loop is CAIKGDRAYGYTF. CDR3 bases: TGTGCCATCAAAGGTGACAGGGCCTATGGCTACACCTTC.

Ten or more counts support this clonotype. The rearrangement uses TRBV10-2 and TRBJ2-7; D remains ambiguous. The V end was cut by 3 bases, the J end by 3 bases, with 6 bases between. The CDR3 is 12 residues long. CDR1 WSHSY and CDR2 SAAADI come from the germline V gene. The CDR3 region has the DNA TGCGCCAGCAGTGATCCCAGCTACGAGCAGTACTTC. Amino acids: CASSDPSYEQYF.

This clonotype was recorded many times. The chain has TRBV2 and TRBJ2-6; D tentatively reads TRBD1 or TRBD2 (5 bases each). Germline values: CDR1 SNHLY, CDR2 FYNNEI. With 6 bases removed from V and 2 bases from J, the gap between germline ends came to 14 bases. CDR3 size: 16 residues. The CDR3 nucleotides are TGTGCCAGCAGGGGACCCTCGGCGGCTGGGGCCAACGTCCTGACTTTC. Translation gives CASRGPSAAGANVLTF.

V usage is TRBV6-1 and J usage is TRBJ1-5; D remains ambiguous. The CDR3 consists of 16 residues. Germline V CDR1 and CDR2: MNHNS, SASEGT. The V end was cut by 2 bases, the J end by 0 bases, with 11 bases between. This chain's CDR3 is CASSEIGRVSNQPQHF. The CDR3 coding sequence is TGTGCCAGCAGTGAAATTGGTCGGGTTAGCAATCAGCCCCAGCATTTT.

CDR3: CASISGQGYEQYF. The DNA of the CDR3 is TGTGCCAGCATCTCGGGACAGGGATACGAGCAGTACTTC. This sequence joins TRBV10-3 and TRBJ2-7; 9 bases line up with TRBD1. Germline V lookup: CDR1 ENHRY, CDR2 SYGVKD. V trimming: 10 bases; J trimming: 4 bases; junction bases outside the gene matches: 8. CDR3 length: 13 residues.

This clonotype occurred many times. The chain recombines TRBV7-9 with TRBJ2-7, with D maybe TRBD2 (6 bases). Germline assignment: CDR1 SEHNR and CDR2 FQNEAQ (reference sequence). This CDR3 spans 15 amino acids. V was trimmed by 4 bases and J by 6 bases, leaving 19 bases between them. CDR3: CASSSRDSGVGEQYF. The CDR3, as DNA: TGTGCCAGCAGCTCCCGGGACTCCGGAGTCGGCGAGCAGTACTTC.

This chain connects TRBV4-1 to TRBJ2-5; D may be TRBD1 or TRBD2 (5 bases each). V shed 0 bases and J shed 2 bases, with 19 bases lying between them. Germline V CDR1 and CDR2: MGHRA, YSYEKL. CDR3 length equals 18 residues. Written as DNA, the CDR3 is TGCGCCAGCAGCCAAGACGGTCCCTACAACTGGGGGCAAGAGACCCAGTACTTC. Its protein is CASSQDGPYNWGQETQYF.

The CDR3 nucleotides are TGTGCCAGCAGCTTAGCTGTGGGGCATAATTCACCCCTCCACTTT. Protein: CASSLAVGHNSPLHF. The chain carries TRBV7-9 and TRBJ1-6; weak D call: TRBD1 (5 bases). The germline CDR1 and CDR2 sequences are SEHNR and FQNEAQ (reference sequence). This CDR3 is 15 amino acids long. The germline V and J ends were trimmed by 0 bases and 5 bases, with 8 bases remaining between them.

This clonotype was seen at least ten times. V usage is TRBV7-9 and J usage is TRBJ2-7, with D perhaps matching TRBD1 (6 bases). This CDR3 spans 13 amino acids. The V end was cut by 7 bases, the J end by 2 bases, with 12 bases between. Germline V gene sequence: CDR1 SEHNR, CDR2 FQNEAQ (reference sequence). The DNA for the CDR3 is TGTGCCAGCAACCGGGACACCACCTACGAGCAGTACTTC. Translation: CASNRDTTYEQYF.

This chain uses TRBV19 with TRBJ1-1; weak D call: TRBD1 (6 bases). The V gene's germline CDR1 is LNHDA and CDR2 SQIVND (reference sequence). CDR3 size: 13 residues. V lost 7 bases to trimming and J lost 4 bases, with 13 bases between them. As DNA, the CDR3 is TGTGCCAGTAACACCGCGGGGGCCACTGAAGCTTTCTTT. Translation: CASNTAGATEAFF.

The J gene is TRBJ2-5, the V gene TRBV7-2, with TRBD2 as a possible D gene (6 bases). The CDR3 is 13 residues long. Germline CDR1 is SGHTA and CDR2 is FQGNSA. Trimming cost V 4 bases and J 0 bases, with 6 bases left between them. DNA for the CDR3: TGTGCCAGCAGCTCGGGGGACCAAGAGACCCAGTACTTC. Amino acid sequence: CASSSGDQETQYF.